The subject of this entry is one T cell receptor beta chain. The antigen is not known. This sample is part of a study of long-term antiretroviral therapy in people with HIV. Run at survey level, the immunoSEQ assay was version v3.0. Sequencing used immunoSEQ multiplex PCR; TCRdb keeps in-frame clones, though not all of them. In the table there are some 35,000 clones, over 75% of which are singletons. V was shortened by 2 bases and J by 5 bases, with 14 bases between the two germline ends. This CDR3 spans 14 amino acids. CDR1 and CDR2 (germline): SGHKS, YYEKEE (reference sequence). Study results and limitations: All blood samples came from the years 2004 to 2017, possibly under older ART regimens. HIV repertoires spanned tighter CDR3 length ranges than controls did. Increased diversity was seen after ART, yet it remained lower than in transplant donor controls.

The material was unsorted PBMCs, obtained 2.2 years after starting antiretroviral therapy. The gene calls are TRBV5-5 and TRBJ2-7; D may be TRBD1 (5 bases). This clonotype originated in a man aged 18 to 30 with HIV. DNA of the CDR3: TGTGCCAGCAGCTTCGTCCAGGGCAGACACGAGCAGTACTTC. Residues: CASSFVQGRHEQYF.